This TCR beta chain was recorded in a study of T cells in localized non-small cell lung cancer. Study results and caveats: Among the top 100 tumor clones, a median about 57 appeared in adjacent lung.

Generated by immunoSEQ multiplex PCR, the TCRdb table keeps only in-frame clones and is missing some. This table has roughly 40,000 clones, about 76% appearing once. The germline CDR1 and CDR2 sequences are MNHNY and SVGAGI (reference sequence). This CDR3 is 14 amino acids long. V shed 5 bases and J shed 0 bases, with 11 bases lying between them. On this clone itself: As yet, its antigen is unknown.

This TCR was recovered from a male donor older than 55 with stage II lung adenocarcinoma. The chain couples TRBV6-6 to TRBJ2-7; D perhaps matches TRBD2 (5 bases). The sample in question was peripheral blood mononuclear cells, obtained before any cancer treatment. CDR3 bases: TGTGCCAGCAGTATAACCGGGAACTCCTACGAGCAGTACTTC. Its protein is CASSITGNSYEQYF.